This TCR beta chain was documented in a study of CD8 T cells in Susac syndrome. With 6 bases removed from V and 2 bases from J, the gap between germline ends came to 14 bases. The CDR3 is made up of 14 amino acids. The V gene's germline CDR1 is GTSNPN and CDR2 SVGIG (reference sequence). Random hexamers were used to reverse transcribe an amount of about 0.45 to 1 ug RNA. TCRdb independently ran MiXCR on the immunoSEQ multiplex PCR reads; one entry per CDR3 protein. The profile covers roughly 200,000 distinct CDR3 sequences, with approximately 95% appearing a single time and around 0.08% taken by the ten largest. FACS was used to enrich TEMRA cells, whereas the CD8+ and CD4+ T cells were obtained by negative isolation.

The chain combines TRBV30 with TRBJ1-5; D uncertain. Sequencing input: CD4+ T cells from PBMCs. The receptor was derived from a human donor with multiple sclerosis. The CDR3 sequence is CACENGQRNQPQHF. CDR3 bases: TGTGCCTGCGAAAATGGGCAGCGCAATCAGCCCCAGCATTTT.